This T cell receptor beta chain derives from a study of regulatory T cells in long-lasting Graves disease. Study as a whole: The study enrolled newly diagnosed Graves' patients on antithyroid drugs under 3 months.

This clonotype was counted many times. Its specificity is not known. CDR3 regions were amplified by Arm-PCR using iRepertoire HTBI primers to build TCR beta libraries. One entry per CDR3 protein, called by TCRdb with MiXCR from the multiplex PCR reads. The table lists 350,000 to 400,000 distinct CDR3 sequences, about 14% of them singletons. The ends lost 8 bases at V and 0 bases at J; junction bases unmatched: 6. The CDR3 has 14 residues. Germline V gene data show CDR1 as SNHLY and CDR2 as FYNNEI. Points from the study as a whole: Graves' patients with persistent disease showed TCR diversity lower than patients newly diagnosed. Newly diagnosed disease favored TRBV20-1 and TRBJ2-1 over persistent disease.

Specified time point: newly diagnosed GD, antithyroid drugs for less than 3 months. Generation of the TCR library employed RNA extracted from PBMCs. This specimen consisted of peripheral blood mononuclear cells (PBMCs), obtained at new diagnosis, from a patient treated with antithyroid drugs. J is TRBJ2-7 and V is TRBV2; the match to TRBD1 covers 8 bases. The receptor was derived from a female donor with Graves disease. The CDR3 DNA reads TGTGCCAGCGGATGGGACAGGAGCTCCTACGAGCAGTACTTC. It yields the protein CASGWDRSSYEQYF.